The 11 T cell receptor beta chains reported below all come from one sample, sequenced in a study of T cell repertoires in cytomegalovirus infection. TCRdb reprocessed the reads with MiXCR, giving one entry per CDR3 protein. Among under 200,000 distinct CDR3 sequences listed, 7.5% to 10% were seen once. Sequencing was carried out using PBMCs. These receptors came from a human donor in good health (CMV status not recorded). Some clones in this sample may be carry-over from other donors' samples.

This clonotype was detected ten times or more. The V and J genes are TRBV28 and TRBJ1-2; D is uncertain. Germline values: CDR1 MDHEN, CDR2 SYDVKM. With 6 bases removed from V and 4 bases from J, the gap between germline ends came to 12 bases. The CDR3 spans 13 residues. The CDR3 DNA follows: TGTGCCAGCAGCCTCAAGTTGATCTATGGCTACACCTTC. Translation: CASSLKLIYGYTF.

The sample holds a few counts of this clonotype. The rearrangement links TRBV6-2 or TRBV6-3 to TRBJ2-3; maybe TRBD2 (6 bases). Trimming left V 7 bases short and J 5 bases short, with 10 bases between. CDR1 and CDR2 from the germline V gene are MNHEY and SVGEGT. This CDR3 has 12 amino acids. Here the CDR3 reads CASNSGVDTQYF. CDR3 bases: TGTGCCAGCAATTCGGGAGTAGATACGCAGTATTTT.

The chain combines TRBV10-3 with TRBJ2-6; 8 nucleotides agree with TRBD1. Trimming cost V 10 bases and J 0 bases; bases outside gene matches: 8. This CDR3 contains 16 residues. In germline, CDR1 is ENHRY, CDR2 SYGVKD. The DNA for the CDR3 is TGTGCCACCGAGACAGGGGCGCTCTCTGGGGCCAACGTCCTGACTTTC. Encoded protein: CATETGALSGANVLTF.

This clonotype was seen repeatedly, ten times or more. The V call is TRBV14, the J call TRBJ1-3; a possible D gene is TRBD1 (5 bases). The CDR3 length is 15 residues. Germline assignment: CDR1 SGHDN and CDR2 FVKESK. Trimming pared 1 base from V and 2 bases from J, leaving 9 bases between. The CDR3 is CASSQAGTPGNTIYF. CDR3 in DNA: TGTGCCAGCAGCCAAGCGGGGACTCCTGGAAACACCATATATTTT.

This clonotype was seen only a few times. CDR3 sequence (DNA): TGTGCCAGCAGGGCAGGCCCCCATAATGAGCAGTTCTTC. This translates into CASRAGPHNEQFF. This chain links TRBV6-4 with TRBJ2-1; D is unresolved. The CDR3 runs to 13 residues. V lost 6 bases and J 7 bases, leaving 13 bases between the germline ends. Germline V gives CDR1 MRHNA, CDR2 SNTAGT.

Worth noting for this clonotype: One base away lies a much larger clone, so this may be a sequencing read error. The chain joins TRBV7-2 to TRBJ1-2; 9 bases align to TRBD1. This CDR3 spans 15 amino acids. Germline CDR1 reads SGHTA; CDR2 reads FQGNSA. For the CDR3, the DNA is TGTGCCAGCAGCCCCGGGGACAGGGATCGCTATGACTACACCTTC. The encoded protein is CASSPGDRDRYDYTF.

This clonotype came up many times. The V gene is TRBV7-2, the J gene TRBJ2-7; D remains ambiguous. V shed 0 bases and J shed 2 bases, with 8 bases lying between them. CDR3 length: 14 amino acids. Germline CDR1 is SGHTA and CDR2 is FQGNSA. This CDR3 reads CASSLAAKAYEQYF. The CDR3 nucleotides are TGTGCCAGCAGCTTAGCGGCGAAGGCCTACGAGCAGTACTTC.

This clonotype was observed many times. The CDR3 DNA is TGTGCCAGCAGCTTGCCGGGACAGGTCATCTATGGCTACACCTTC. This codes for CASSLPGQVIYGYTF. The chain uses TRBV7-2 and TRBJ1-2; 8 nucleotides agree with TRBD1. From germline, CDR1 is SGHTA and CDR2 FQGNSA. The CDR3 has 15 amino acids. Losses at the gene ends were 3 bases for V and 4 bases for J; bases not matched to a gene: 7.

At least ten counts were recorded for this clonotype. This sequence joins TRBV4-1 and TRBJ2-3, with 7 bases identical to TRBD1. Germline V lookup: CDR1 MGHRA, CDR2 YSYEKL. The CDR3 loop spans 16 amino acids. The V segment lost 1 base and the J segment 1 base; nucleotides outside the gene matches: 5. CDR3 nucleotide sequence: TGCGCCAGCAGCCAAGCAGGGACAGCCGGCACAGATACGCAGTATTTT. Translated, it gives CASSQAGTAGTDTQYF.

In regard to this clonotype: One junction end disagrees with the germline gene, perhaps due to a read error. The rearrangement uses TRBV12-3 or TRBV12-4 and TRBJ2-3; D is unresolved. The CDR3 has 15 amino acids. CDR3 sequence: CASSKTLGVTDTQNF. DNA for the CDR3: TGTGCCAGCAGTAAGACCCTTGGGGTCACAGATACGCAGAATTTT.

At least ten counts were recorded for this clonotype. The V gene is TRBV12-3 or TRBV12-4, the J gene TRBJ2-7; 11 bases are a match to TRBD2. Losses at the gene ends were 3 bases for V and 2 bases for J; bases not matched to a gene: 6. This CDR3 has 16 residues. Written as DNA, the CDR3 is TGTGCCAGCAGTTTCAGGACTAGCGGGCGTCCCTACGAGCAGTACTTC. Encoded protein: CASSFRTSGRPYEQYF.